Reported below is one TCR beta chain. What antigen it recognizes has not been identified. No clone much larger than this one lies a single base away; base qualities are absent. This sample stems from a study of spatial heterogeneity in lung cancer (dated by TCRdb to about 2019). Regarding the study in general: The donors were about 65 patients from the lung TRACERx cohort who had early-stage, untreated non-small cell lung cancer. Nonsynonymous mutation counts, determined by whole-exome sequencing of tumor tissue, were related to features of the TCR repertoire. The study quantitatively compared TCR alpha and beta repertoires across multiple tumor regions, matched nontumor lung and blood in non-small cell lung cancer. In the raw uncorrected reads, each unique combination of TCR and UMI appeared more than ten times on average. Both alpha and beta chains were TCR-sequenced in a few hundred tumor regions, about 69 matched nontumor lung samples and roughly 54 PBMC samples obtained at surgery. Follow-up PBMC samples were sequenced whenever available, with a median time to follow-up of 2 to 3 years after resection. Beta-chain transcripts were consistently detected in greater numbers than alpha-chain transcripts, which likely reflected higher beta-chain transcript abundance.

Study-wide conclusions, independent of this receptor: Confirming at a functional level the hypothesis that regional TCRs recognize regional mutations was considered to require additional single-cell paired TCR alpha and beta sequencing. Ubiquitous expanded tumor TCRs were found in blood more often at tumor resection than at routine follow-up. Comparisons of baseline and follow-up blood repertoires included only about 15 patients.

Library preparation employed 5' RACE. The reads were generated on a NextSeq 500. The TCR library protocol attached a unique molecular identifier to each TCR cDNA molecule to allow correction of PCR and sequencing errors. Concerning the study's data processing: Decombinator tools were used for TCR identification, UMI-based error correction and CDR3 extraction. Expanded TCRs were defined as those above a frequency of 2 per 1,000, corresponding to the top 1% of the tumor frequency distribution. Each repertoire was subsampled 100 times to 5,000 TCRs, after which Renyi diversity was computed with the R vegan package. CDR3 similarity networks were constructed using string-kernel similarity of amino acid triplets, with links drawn between CDR3s whose pairwise similarity was above 0.82. TCRdb redid the processing of the public reads, applying fastp at Q25 and MiXCR, and retained in-frame beta chains. Rows matching on CDR3 protein sequence are summarized as one entry with the most common DNA and genes. The V and J calls here are based on TCRdb, not the publication. The sample table holds 1,000 to 1,500 distinct CDR3 sequences, of which around a quarter were seen once. The top ten clones comprise approximately 31% of the sample.

The intended sense of this specimen's time point label: blood at routine non-recurrence follow-up after resection. TCR sequencing used whole RNA extracted from tumor and nontumor lung tissue, or from cryopreserved PBMC samples, without cell sorting. Patients were selected for TCR sequencing only if sufficient RNA was available from at least two tumor regions. V and J lose 1 base and 8 bases, and a span of 15 bases separates them. The germline V gene (reference sequence) gives CDR1 as SGHNT and CDR2 as YYREEE. From the cysteine up to the phenylalanine, the CDR3 has a length of 14 residues. The read is trimmed to its CDR3 DNA, 42 bases read in frame from base 1.

The sample here was PBMCs, taken at follow-up. The rearrangement joined TRBV5-4 to TRBJ1-2; a weak D assignment points to TRBD1 (6 bases agree). This clonotype originated in a male donor with early-stage non-small cell lung cancer. The DNA sequence is TGTGCCAGCAGCTTGCTGACAGGTTCGGAAGGCTACACCTTC. Its protein reads: CASSLLTGSEGYTF. With the portions outside the CDR3 filled from the reference TRBV5-4 and TRBJ1-2 genes, the complete variable region becomes ETGVTQSPTHLIKTRGQQVTLRCSSQSGHNTVSWYQQALGQGPQFIFQYYREEENGRGNFPPRFSGLQFPNYSSELNVNALELDDSALYLCASSLLTGSEGYTFGSGTRLTVV.